The clone carrying this T cell receptor beta chain has a handful of counts. Trimming stripped 5 bases from V and 1 base from J, with 11 bases between. Per germline, CDR1 LNHDA and CDR2 SQIVND (reference sequence). The CDR3 runs to 14 residues. Assay: immunoSEQ multiplex PCR; the TCRdb copy retains only in-frame clones and omits some. The table records fewer than 250,000 clones, approximately 88% of them present only once. This record belongs to a study of blood T cell repertoires in COVID-19. At the level of the study: From the United States, Italy and Spain came samples of acute and convalescent COVID-19. PBMCs, B-cell-depleted T cells, or T cells provided the cDNA or gDNA that made up the material.

Living in 24 US areas, the participants were between 18 and 89 years of age. The receptor's source is a woman in her twenties or thirties who had been exposed to COVID-19. The chain joins TRBV19 to TRBJ1-1; no clear D. The sample taken for sequencing was PBMCs or T cells enriched from blood (not recorded which). Written as DNA, the CDR3 is TGTGCCAGTAGTTTCCAGACTGGGAACACTGAAGCTTTCTTT. Its protein is CASSFQTGNTEAFF. The full variable domain, its missing parts supplied by reference TRBV19 and TRBJ1-1, is DGGITQSPKYLFRKEGQNVTLSCEQNLNHDAMYWYRQDPGQGLRLIYYSQIVNDFQKGDIAEGYSVSREKKESFPLTVTSAQKNPTAFYLCASSFQTGNTEAFFGQGTRLTVV.